This T cell receptor (beta chain) was sequenced during a study of human T cells and chemical hapten exposure. This sample's time point: patch test 3, about 24 weeks after DPC sensitization. The treatment was: therapeutic diphenylcyclopropenone sensitization with weekly scalp DPC. Total RNA was isolated from whole blood that had not been fractionated. This CDR3 has 11 residues. V was cut by 6 bases and J by 5 bases, with 10 bases left in between. Per germline, CDR1 SQVTM and CDR2 ANQGSEA. From the RACE reads, TCRdb called clonotypes with MiXCR, one entry per CDR3 protein. Of some 38,000 distinct CDR3 sequences in the sample, approximately 9.5% were seen once.

The specimen was whole blood, collected in connection with sensitization to the hapten diphenylcyclopropenone (DPC). The receptor's source is a man aged 45-65 years with alopecia areata. Some clones in this sample may be carry-over from other donors' samples. The chain uses TRBV29-1 and TRBJ2-5; no clear D. CDR3: CSVGAGETQYF. CDR3 DNA sequence: TGCAGCGTCGGCGCTGGGGAGACCCAGTACTTC.